This T cell receptor (beta chain) was recovered during a study of shared clonotypes between healthy human individuals. Regarding the study as a whole: An effect of sequencing depth on clonotype sharing among donors was expected.

Concerning this clone itself: Its antigen is still unknown.

Germline CDR1 reads ENHRY; CDR2 reads SYGVKD. The CDR3 has 13 amino acids. Trimming took 10 bases from V and 2 from J, leaving 15 bases between them. Clones were sequenced by immunoSEQ multiplex PCR, and TCRdb holds only the in-frame ones, with some missing. The sample consists of approximately 1,000,000 clones, around three quarters of them appearing once. The material sequenced was memory CD4+ T cells from PBMCs. Subset defined: CD45RA-negative fraction. This receptor was obtained from a man aged 18 to 29 in good health. Some clones in this sample may be carry-over from other donors' samples. This rearrangement joins TRBV10-3 to TRBJ2-7; D uncertain. CDR3 loop: CATAYTNPYEQYF. The DNA of the CDR3 is TGTGCCACCGCGTACACGAACCCCTACGAGCAGTACTTC.